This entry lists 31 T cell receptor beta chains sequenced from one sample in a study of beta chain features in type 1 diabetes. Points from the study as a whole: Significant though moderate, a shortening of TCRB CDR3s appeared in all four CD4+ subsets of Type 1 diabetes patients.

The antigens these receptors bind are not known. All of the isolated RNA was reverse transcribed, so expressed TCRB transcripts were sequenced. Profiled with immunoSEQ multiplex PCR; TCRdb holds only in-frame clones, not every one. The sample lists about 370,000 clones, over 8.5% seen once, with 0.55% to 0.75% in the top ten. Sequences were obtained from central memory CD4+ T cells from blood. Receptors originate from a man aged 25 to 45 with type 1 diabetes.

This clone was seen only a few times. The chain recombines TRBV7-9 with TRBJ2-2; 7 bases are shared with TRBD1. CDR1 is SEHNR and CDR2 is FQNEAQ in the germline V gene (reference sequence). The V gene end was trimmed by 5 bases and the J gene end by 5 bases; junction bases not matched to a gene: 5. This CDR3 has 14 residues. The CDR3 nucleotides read TGTGCCAGCAGCATGACAGGGAGAACCGGGGAGCTGTTTTTT. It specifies CASSMTGRTGELFF. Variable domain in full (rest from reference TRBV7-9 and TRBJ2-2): DTGVSQNPRHKITKRGQNVTFRCDPISEHNRLYWYRQTLGQGPEFLTYFQNEAQLEKSRLLSDRFSAERPKGSFSTLEIQRTEQGDSAMYLCASSMTGRTGELFFGEGSRLTVL.

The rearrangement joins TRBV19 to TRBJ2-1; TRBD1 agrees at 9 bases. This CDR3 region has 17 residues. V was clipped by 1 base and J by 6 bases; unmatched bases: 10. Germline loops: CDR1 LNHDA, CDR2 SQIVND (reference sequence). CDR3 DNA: TGTGCCAGTAGTATAGTCTTGGGGACAGGGTCCCCCAATGAGCAGTTCTTC. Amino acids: CASSIVLGTGSPNEQFF.

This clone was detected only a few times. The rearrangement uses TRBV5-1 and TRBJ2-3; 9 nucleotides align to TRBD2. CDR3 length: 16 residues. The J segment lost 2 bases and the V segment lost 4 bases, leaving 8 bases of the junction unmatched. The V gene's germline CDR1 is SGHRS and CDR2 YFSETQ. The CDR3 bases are TGCGCCAGCAGCCTACTGACTAGCGGTCCCACAGATACGCAGTATTTT. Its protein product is CASSLLTSGPTDTQYF.

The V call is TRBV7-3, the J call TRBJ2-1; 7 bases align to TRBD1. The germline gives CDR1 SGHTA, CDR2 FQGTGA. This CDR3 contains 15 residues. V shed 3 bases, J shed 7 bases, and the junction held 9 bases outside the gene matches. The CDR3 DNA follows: TGTGCCAGCAGCTTTCCTCGGACAGGCTCAAATGAGCAGTTCTTC. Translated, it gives CASSFPRTGSNEQFF. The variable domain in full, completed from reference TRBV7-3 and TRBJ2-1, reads GAGVSQTPSNKVTEKGKYVELRCDPISGHTALYWYRQSLGQGPEFLIYFQGTGAADDSGLPNDRFFAVRPEGSVSTLKIQRTERGDSAVYLCASSFPRTGSNEQFFGPGTRLTVL.

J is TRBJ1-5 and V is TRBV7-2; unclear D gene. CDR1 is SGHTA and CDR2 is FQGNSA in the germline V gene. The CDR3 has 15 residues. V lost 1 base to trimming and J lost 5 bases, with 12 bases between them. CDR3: CASSLVAGSHQPQHF. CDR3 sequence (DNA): TGTGCCAGCAGCTTAGTCGCGGGCTCCCATCAGCCCCAGCATTTT. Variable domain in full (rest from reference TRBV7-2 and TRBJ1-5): GAGVSQSPSNKVTEKGKDVELRCDPISGHTALYWYRQSLGQGLEFLIYFQGNSAPDKSGLPSDRFSAERTGGSVSTLTIQRTQQEDSAVYLCASSLVAGSHQPQHFGDGTRLSIL.

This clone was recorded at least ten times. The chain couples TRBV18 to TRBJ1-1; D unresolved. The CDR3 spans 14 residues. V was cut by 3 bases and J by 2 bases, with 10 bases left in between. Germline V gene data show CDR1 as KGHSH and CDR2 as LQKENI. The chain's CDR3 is CASSPDTGNTEAFF. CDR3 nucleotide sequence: TGTGCCAGCTCACCCGACACGGGAAACACTGAAGCTTTCTTT.

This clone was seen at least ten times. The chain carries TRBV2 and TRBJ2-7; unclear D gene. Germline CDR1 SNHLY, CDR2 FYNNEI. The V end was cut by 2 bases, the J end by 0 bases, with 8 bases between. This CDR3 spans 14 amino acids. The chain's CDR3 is CASSEMGSSYEQYF. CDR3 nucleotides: TGTGCCAGCAGTGAAATGGGCAGCTCCTACGAGCAGTACTTC.

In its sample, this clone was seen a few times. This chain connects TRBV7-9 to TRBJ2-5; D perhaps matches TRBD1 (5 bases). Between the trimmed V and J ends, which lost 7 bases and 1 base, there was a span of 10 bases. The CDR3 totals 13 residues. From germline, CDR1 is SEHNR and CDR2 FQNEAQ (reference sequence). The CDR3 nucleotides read TGTGCCAGCATCCCGGACACCCAAGAGACCCAGTACTTC. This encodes CASIPDTQETQYF.

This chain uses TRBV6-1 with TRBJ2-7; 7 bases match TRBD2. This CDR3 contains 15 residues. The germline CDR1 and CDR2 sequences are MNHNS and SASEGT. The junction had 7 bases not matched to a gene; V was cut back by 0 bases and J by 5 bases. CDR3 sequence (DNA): TGTGCCAGCAGTGAAGCGGGCGGGAGTAAGAACGAGCAGTACTTC. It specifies CASSEAGGSKNEQYF.

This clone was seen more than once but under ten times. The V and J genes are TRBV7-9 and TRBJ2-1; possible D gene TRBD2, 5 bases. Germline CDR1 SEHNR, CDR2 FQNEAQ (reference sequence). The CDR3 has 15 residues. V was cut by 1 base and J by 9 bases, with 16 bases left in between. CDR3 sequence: CASSLEGGWTREQFF. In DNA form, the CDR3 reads TGTGCCAGCAGCTTAGAGGGCGGGTGGACGCGTGAGCAGTTCTTC.

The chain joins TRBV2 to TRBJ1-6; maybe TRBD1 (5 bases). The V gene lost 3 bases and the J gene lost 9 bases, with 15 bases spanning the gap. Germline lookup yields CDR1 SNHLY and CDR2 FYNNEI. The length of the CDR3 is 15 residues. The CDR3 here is CASSEGLPRRSPLHF. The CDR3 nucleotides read TGTGCCAGCAGTGAGGGGCTTCCCCGTCGTTCACCCCTCCACTTT.

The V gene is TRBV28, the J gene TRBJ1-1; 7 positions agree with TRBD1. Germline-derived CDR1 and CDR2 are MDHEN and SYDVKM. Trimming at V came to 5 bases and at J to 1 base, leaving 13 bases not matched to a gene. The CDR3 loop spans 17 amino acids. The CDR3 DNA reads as TGTGCCAGCAGTCCCCAATCGGACAGGCGAGCGAACACTGAAGCTTTCTTT. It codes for CASSPQSDRRANTEAFF.

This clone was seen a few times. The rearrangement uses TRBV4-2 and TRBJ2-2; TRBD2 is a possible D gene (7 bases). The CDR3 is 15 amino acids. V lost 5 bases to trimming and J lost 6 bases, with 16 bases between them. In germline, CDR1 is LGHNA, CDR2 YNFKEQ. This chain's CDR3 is CASSTRGARAGELFF. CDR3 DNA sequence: TGTGCCAGCAGCACCCGGGGGGCCAGGGCCGGGGAGCTGTTTTTT.

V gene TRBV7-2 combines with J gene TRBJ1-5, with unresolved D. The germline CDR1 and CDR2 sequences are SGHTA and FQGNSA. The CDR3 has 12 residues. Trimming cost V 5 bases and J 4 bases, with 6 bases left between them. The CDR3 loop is CASSQLNQPQHF. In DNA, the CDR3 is TGTGCCAGCAGCCAACTAAATCAGCCCCAGCATTTT. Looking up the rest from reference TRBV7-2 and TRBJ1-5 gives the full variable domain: GAGVSQSPSNKVTEKGKDVELRCDPISGHTALYWYRQSLGQGLEFLIYFQGNSAPDKSGLPSDRFSAERTGGSVSTLTIQRTQQEDSAVYLCASSQLNQPQHFGDGTRLSIL.

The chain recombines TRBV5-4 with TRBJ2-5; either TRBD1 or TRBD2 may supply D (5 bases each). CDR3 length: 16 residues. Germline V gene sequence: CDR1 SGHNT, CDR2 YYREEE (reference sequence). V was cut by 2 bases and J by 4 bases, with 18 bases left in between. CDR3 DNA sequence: TGTGCCAGCAGCTTTAAGGGTCGACGTGGGGGAGAGACCCAGTACTTC. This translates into CASSFKGRRGGETQYF.

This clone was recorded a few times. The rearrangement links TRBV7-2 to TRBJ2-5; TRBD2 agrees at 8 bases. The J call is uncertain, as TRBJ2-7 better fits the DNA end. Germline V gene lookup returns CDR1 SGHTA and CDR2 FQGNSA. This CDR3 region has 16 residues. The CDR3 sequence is CASSYPDGRAAYEQYF. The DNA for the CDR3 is TGTGCCAGCAGCTACCCTGACGGGAGGGCCGCGTACGAGCAGTACTTC.

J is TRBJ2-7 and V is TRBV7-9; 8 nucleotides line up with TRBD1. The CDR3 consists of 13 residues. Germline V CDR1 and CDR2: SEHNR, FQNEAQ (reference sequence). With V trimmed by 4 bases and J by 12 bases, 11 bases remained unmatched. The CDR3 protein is CASSSAQDRDRYF. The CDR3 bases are TGTGCCAGCAGCTCAGCACAGGACAGGGACCGGTACTTC.

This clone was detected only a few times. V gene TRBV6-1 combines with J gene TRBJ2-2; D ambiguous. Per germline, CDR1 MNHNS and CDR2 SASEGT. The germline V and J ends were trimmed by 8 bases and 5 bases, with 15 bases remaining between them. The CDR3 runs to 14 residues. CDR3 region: CASRLGFKTGELFF. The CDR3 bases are TGTGCCAGCCGCCTAGGTTTCAAGACCGGGGAGCTGTTTTTT.

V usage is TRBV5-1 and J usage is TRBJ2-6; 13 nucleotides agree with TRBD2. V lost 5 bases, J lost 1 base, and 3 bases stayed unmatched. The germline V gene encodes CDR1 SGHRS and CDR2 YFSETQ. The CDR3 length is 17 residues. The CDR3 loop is CASRTSGRPSGANVLTF. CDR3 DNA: TGCGCCAGCAGGACTAGCGGGAGGCCATCTGGGGCCAACGTCCTGACTTTC.

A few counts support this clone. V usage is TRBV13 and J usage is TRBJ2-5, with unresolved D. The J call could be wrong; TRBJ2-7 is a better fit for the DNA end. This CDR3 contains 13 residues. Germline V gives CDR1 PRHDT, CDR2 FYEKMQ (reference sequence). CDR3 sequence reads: CASSQVSVDEQYF. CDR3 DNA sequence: TGTGCCAGCAGCCAAGTGTCGGTGGACGAGCAGTACTTC.

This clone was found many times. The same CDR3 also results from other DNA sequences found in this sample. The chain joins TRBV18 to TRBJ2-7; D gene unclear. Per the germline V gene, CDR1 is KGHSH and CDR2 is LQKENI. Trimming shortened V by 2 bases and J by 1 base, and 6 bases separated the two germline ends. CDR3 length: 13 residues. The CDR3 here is CASSPAGSYEQYF. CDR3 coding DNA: TGTGCCAGCTCACCAGCCGGATCCTACGAGCAGTACTTC. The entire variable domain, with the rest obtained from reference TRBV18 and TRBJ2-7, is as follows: NAGVMQNPRHLVRRRGQEARLRCSPMKGHSHVYWYRQLPEEGLKFMVYLQKENIIDESGMPKERFSAEFPKEGPSILRIQQVVRGDSAAYFCASSPAGSYEQYFGPGTRLTVT.

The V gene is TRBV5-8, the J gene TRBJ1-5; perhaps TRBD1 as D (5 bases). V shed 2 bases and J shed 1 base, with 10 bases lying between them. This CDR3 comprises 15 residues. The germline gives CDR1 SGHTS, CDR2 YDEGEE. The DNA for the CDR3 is TGTGCCAGCAGCTTTGGGACGGCAAGCAATCAGCCCCAGCATTTT. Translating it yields CASSFGTASNQPQHF.

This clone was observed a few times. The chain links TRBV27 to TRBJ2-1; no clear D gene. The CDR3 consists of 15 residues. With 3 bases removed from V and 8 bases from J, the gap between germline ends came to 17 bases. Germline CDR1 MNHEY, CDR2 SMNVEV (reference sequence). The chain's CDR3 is CASSLYRGPNDEQFF. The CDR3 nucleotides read TGTGCCAGCAGTTTGTACAGAGGTCCCAATGATGAGCAGTTCTTC.

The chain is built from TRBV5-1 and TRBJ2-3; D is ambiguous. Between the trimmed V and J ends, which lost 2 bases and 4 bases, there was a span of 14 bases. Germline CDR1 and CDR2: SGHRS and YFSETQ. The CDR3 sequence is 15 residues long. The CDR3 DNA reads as TGCGCCAGCAGCTTTCCGACCGCAAACGCAGATACGCAGTATTTT. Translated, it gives CASSFPTANADTQYF.

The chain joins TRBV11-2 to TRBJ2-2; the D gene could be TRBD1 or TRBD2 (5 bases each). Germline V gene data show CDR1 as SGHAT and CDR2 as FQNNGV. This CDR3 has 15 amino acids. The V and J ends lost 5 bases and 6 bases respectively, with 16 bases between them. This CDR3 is CASSKGTVASGELFF. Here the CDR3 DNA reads TGTGCCAGCAGCAAGGGGACGGTCGCGTCCGGGGAGCTGTTTTTT.

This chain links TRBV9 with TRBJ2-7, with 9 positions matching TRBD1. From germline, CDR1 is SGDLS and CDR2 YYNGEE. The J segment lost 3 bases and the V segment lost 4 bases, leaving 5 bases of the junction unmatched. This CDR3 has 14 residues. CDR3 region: CASSPTGGNYEQYF. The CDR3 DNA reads TGTGCCAGCAGCCCGACAGGGGGGAACTACGAGCAGTACTTC.

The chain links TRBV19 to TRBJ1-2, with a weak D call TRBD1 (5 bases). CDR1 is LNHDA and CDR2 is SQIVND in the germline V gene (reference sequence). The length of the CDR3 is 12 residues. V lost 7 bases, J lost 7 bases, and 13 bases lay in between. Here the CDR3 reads CASNAGISGYTF. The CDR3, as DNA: TGTGCCAGTAACGCAGGGATCAGTGGCTACACCTTC. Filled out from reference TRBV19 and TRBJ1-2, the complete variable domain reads DGGITQSPKYLFRKEGQNVTLSCEQNLNHDAMYWYRQDPGQGLRLIYYSQIVNDFQKGDIAEGYSVSREKKESFPLTVTSAQKNPTAFYLCASNAGISGYTFGSGTRLTVV.

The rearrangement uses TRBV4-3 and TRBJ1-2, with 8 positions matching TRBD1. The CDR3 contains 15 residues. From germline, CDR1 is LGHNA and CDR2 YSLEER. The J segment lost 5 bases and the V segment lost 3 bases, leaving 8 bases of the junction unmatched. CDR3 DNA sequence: TGCGCCAGCAGCCAGGACAGGGTAGGGGGGTATGGCTACACCTTC. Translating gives CASSQDRVGGYGYTF.

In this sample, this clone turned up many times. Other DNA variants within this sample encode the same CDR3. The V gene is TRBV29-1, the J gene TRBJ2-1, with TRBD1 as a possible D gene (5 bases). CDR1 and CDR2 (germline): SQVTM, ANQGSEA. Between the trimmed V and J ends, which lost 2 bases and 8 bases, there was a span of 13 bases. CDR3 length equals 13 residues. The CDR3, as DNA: TGCAGCGTTGAACAGGGCCGTAGGGATGAGCAGTTCTTC. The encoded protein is CSVEQGRRDEQFF.

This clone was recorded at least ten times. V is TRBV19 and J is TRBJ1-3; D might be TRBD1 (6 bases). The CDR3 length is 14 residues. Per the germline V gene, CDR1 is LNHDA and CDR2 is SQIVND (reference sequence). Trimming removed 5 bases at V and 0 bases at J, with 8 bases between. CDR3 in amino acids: CASSPGASGNTIYF. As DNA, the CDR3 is TGTGCCAGTAGTCCGGGGGCCTCTGGAAACACCATATATTTT.

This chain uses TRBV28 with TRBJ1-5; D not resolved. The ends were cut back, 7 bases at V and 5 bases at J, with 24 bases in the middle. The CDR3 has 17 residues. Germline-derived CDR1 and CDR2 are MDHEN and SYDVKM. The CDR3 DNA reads TGTGCCAGCATCCATATGAAGGGTTCAGTCGGCCATCAGCCCCAGCATTTT. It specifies CASIHMKGSVGHQPQHF.